The 24 T cell receptor beta chains below come from one sample, sequenced in a study of Ad26.COV2.S vaccination and SARS-CoV-2 variants. The table came from immunoSEQ multiplex PCR; TCRdb's copy has only in-frame clones and leaves some out. Found here are roughly 100,000 clones, less than 85% of them singletons; the top ten hold 15% to 20%. The starting material was peripheral blood, obtained after recovery from COVID-19. The receptors derive from a human donor who had recovered from COVID-19.

The V call is TRBV2, the J call TRBJ2-1; 15 bases are shared with TRBD2. Germline CDR1 is SNHLY and CDR2 is FYNNEI. With V trimmed by 6 bases and J by 10 bases, 10 bases remained unmatched. The CDR3 has 16 amino acids. The CDR3: CASRTRTSGGAWEQFF. CDR3 nucleotide sequence: TGTGCCAGCAGGACTAGGACTAGCGGGGGGGCCTGGGAGCAGTTCTTC.

The chain couples TRBV25-1 to TRBJ1-4; D ambiguous. Germline CDR1 MGHDK, CDR2 SYGVNS. The V and J ends lost 0 bases and 6 bases respectively, with 11 bases between them. This CDR3 spans 15 amino acids. The DNA for the CDR3 is TGTGCCAGCAGTGAATATGGTGGCCCCCATGAAAAACTGTTTTTT. Amino acid sequence: CASSEYGGPHEKLFF.

V gene TRBV5-1 combines with J gene TRBJ1-2; TRBD1 is a possible D gene (5 bases). The germline V gene has CDR1 SGHRS and CDR2 YFSETQ. Deletions cut 4 bases from V and 8 bases from J, with 18 bases between. The CDR3 has 14 residues. CDR3 DNA: TGCGCCAGCAGCATCGGCCAGGGTACGGGGGGCTACACCTTC. As protein: CASSIGQGTGGYTF.

The J gene is TRBJ1-2, the V gene TRBV19; weak D call: TRBD1 (6 bases). This CDR3 has 13 residues. V was clipped by 4 bases and J by 4 bases, with 10 bases between them. CDR1 is LNHDA and CDR2 is SQIVND in the germline V gene (reference sequence). The CDR3 region has the DNA TGTGCCAGTAGTACGCAGGGGACCTATGGCTACACCTTC. It translates to CASSTQGTYGYTF. The variable domain in full, with the rest retrieved from reference TRBV19 and TRBJ1-2, is DGGITQSPKYLFRKEGQNVTLSCEQNLNHDAMYWYRQDPGQGLRLIYYSQIVNDFQKGDIAEGYSVSREKKESFPLTVTSAQKNPTAFYLCASSTQGTYGYTFGSGTRLTVV.

The chain carries TRBV12-3 or TRBV12-4 and TRBJ1-2, with D unclear. The CDR3 runs 12 residues. Between the trimmed V and J ends, which lost 3 bases and 7 bases, there was a span of 9 bases. Written as DNA, the CDR3 is TGTGCCAGCAGTTTGACAAGCTCTGGCTACACCTTC. It is translated as CASSLTSSGYTF.

This sequence joins TRBV14 and TRBJ1-4, with no clear D. Deletions cut 3 bases from V and 8 bases from J, with 10 bases between. CDR1 and CDR2 from the germline V gene are SGHDN and FVKESK. This CDR3 is 13 amino acids long. CDR3 residues: CASSQARVEKLFF. The CDR3 nucleotides read TGTGCCAGCAGCCAGGCGAGGGTCGAAAAACTGTTTTTT. The full variable domain, its missing parts supplied by reference TRBV14 and TRBJ1-4, is EAGVTQFPSHSVIEKGQTVTLRCDPISGHDNLYWYRRVMGKEIKFLLHFVKESKQDESGMPNNRFLAERTGGTYSTLKVQPAELEDSGVYFCASSQARVEKLFFGSGTQLSVL.

This chain connects TRBV5-4 to TRBJ2-2; TRBD2 matches 10 bases. The germline V gene has CDR1 SGHNT and CDR2 YYREEE (reference sequence). The junction had 10 bases not matched to a gene; V was cut back by 7 bases and J by 4 bases. This CDR3 is built from 16 residues. In DNA, the CDR3 is TGTGCCAGCTTCGAGCGGGGGGGCTTTGTCACCGGGGAGCTGTTTTTT. This encodes CASFERGGFVTGELFF.

This clone has just a few counts. The rearrangement joins TRBV5-1 to TRBJ2-1; 10 bases are shared with TRBD2. This CDR3 spans 14 amino acids. The V and J ends lost 6 bases and 2 bases, in that order; junction bases with no gene match: 2. CDR1 SGHRS and CDR2 YFSETQ come from the germline V gene. The CDR3 is CASNSGGAYNEQFF. The CDR3 nucleotides read TGCGCCAGCAACAGCGGGGGGGCCTACAATGAGCAGTTCTTC.

The rearrangement joins TRBV7-3 to TRBJ1-4; D is perhaps TRBD1 (5 bases). Trimming took 5 bases from V and 5 from J, leaving 15 bases between them. This CDR3 contains 15 residues. The V gene's germline CDR1 is SGHTA and CDR2 FQGTGA. CDR3 nucleotides: TGTGCCAGCAGCCCATCCGGGACTGACAATGAAAAACTGTTTTTT. Translating gives CASSPSGTDNEKLFF.

CDR3 amino acids: CASSITGTNTGELFF. DNA for the CDR3: TGTGCCAGTAGTATAACAGGGACTAACACCGGGGAGCTGTTTTTT. This chain uses TRBV19 with TRBJ2-2; tentatively, D is TRBD1 or TRBD2 (6 bases each). The CDR3 sequence is 15 residues long. Germline CDR1 and CDR2: LNHDA and SQIVND (reference sequence). V was shortened by 2 bases and J by 2 bases, with 9 bases between the two germline ends.

The rearrangement uses TRBV7-2 and TRBJ1-1; 9 bases fit TRBD1. Germline loops: CDR1 SGHTA, CDR2 FQGNSA. V was clipped by 5 bases and J by 5 bases; unmatched bases: 6. CDR3 size: 14 residues. CDR3 loop: CASSPTGGRTEAFF. In nucleotides, the CDR3 is TGTGCCAGCAGCCCGACAGGGGGACGGACTGAAGCTTTCTTT.

This chain uses TRBV11-2 with TRBJ2-2, with TRBD2 identical over 10 bases. The CDR3 is 16 residues long. The germline gives CDR1 SGHAT, CDR2 FQNNGV. V was pared by 1 base and J by 5 bases, with 4 bases of the junction left unmatched. The CDR3 here is CASSLVSSGGTGELFF. For the CDR3, the DNA is TGTGCCAGCAGCTTAGTCAGTAGCGGGGGGACCGGGGAGCTGTTTTTT. Filled out from reference TRBV11-2 and TRBJ2-2, the complete variable domain reads EAGVAQSPRYKIIEKRQSVAFWCNPISGHATLYWYQQILGQGPKLLIQFQNNGVVDDSQLPKDRFSAERLKGVDSTLKIQPAKLEDSAVYLCASSLVSSGGTGELFFGEGSRLTVL.

The table lists this clone with a count of one. The chain combines TRBV6-6 with TRBJ1-2; D possibly corresponds to TRBD1 (5 bases). From germline, CDR1 is MNHNY and CDR2 SVGAGI (reference sequence). The CDR3 loop spans 14 amino acids. Trimming took off 8 bases at V and 4 bases at J, with 17 bases between the two ends. The CDR3 DNA is TGTGCCAGCCTAGGGGCGCATCAAGGCTATGGCTACACCTTC. This codes for CASLGAHQGYGYTF.

The CDR3 reads CASIVQGNYNEQFF. The CDR3 DNA reads as TGTGCCAGCATCGTACAGGGGAACTACAATGAGCAGTTCTTC. The rearrangement joins TRBV2 to TRBJ2-1; 7 bases match TRBD1. With 7 bases clipped from V and 3 bases from J, the junction kept 6 bases outside the gene matches. The CDR3 is 14 residues long. From germline, CDR1 is SNHLY and CDR2 FYNNEI. Complete variable domain (other parts from reference TRBV2 and TRBJ2-1): EPEVTQTPSHQVTQMGQEVILRCVPISNHLYFYWYRQILGQKVEFLVSFYNNEISEKSEIFDDQFSVERPDGSNFTLKIRSTKLEDSAMYFCASIVQGNYNEQFFGPGTRLTVL.

The CDR3 sequence is CASSQDQPGLKRNEQFF. The CDR3 nucleotides are TGCGCCAGCAGCCAAGATCAACCGGGCTTAAAGCGCAATGAGCAGTTCTTC. This rearrangement joins TRBV4-3 to TRBJ2-1, with D unresolved. CDR3 length equals 17 residues. The germline CDR1 and CDR2 sequences are LGHNA and YSLEER. Trimming took off 0 bases at V and 6 bases at J, with 18 bases between the two ends.

The CDR3 here is CASSQGERGRYTDTQYF. DNA for the CDR3: TGCGCCAGCAGCCAGGGGGAGCGGGGAAGATACACAGATACGCAGTATTTT. The chain employs TRBV4-3 and TRBJ2-3, with 7 bases matching TRBD2. The CDR3 extends over 17 amino acids. Germline CDR1 and CDR2: LGHNA and YSLEER. The junction had 11 bases not matched to a gene; V was cut back by 3 bases and J by 2 bases.

This clone occurred a few times. The chain combines TRBV3-1 (or the pseudogene TRBV3-2) with TRBJ2-7; 8 bases fit TRBD2. The germline gives CDR1 LGHDT, CDR2 YNNKEL (reference sequence). The CDR3 runs to 15 residues. V lost 4 bases to trimming and J lost 5 bases; unmatched junction nucleotides: 10. CDR3 residues: CASSLDGTRGHEQYF. Written as DNA, the CDR3 is TGTGCCAGCAGCCTCGACGGGACTAGAGGCCACGAGCAGTACTTC.

The genes are TRBV5-1 and TRBJ2-2, with 9 bases fitting TRBD1. V lost 6 bases, J lost 7 bases, and 10 bases stayed unmatched. Germline V gene data show CDR1 as SGHRS and CDR2 as YFSETQ. CDR3 length: 15 residues. The CDR3 bases are TGCGCCAGCATTGTGACAGGGGGGCTTTACGGGGAGCTGTTTTTT. Translating gives CASIVTGGLYGELFF.

CDR3 sequence reads: CASSFTDSTGTEAFF. DNA of the CDR3: TGTGCCAGCAGCTTCACGGACAGCACGGGCACTGAAGCTTTCTTT. This chain joins TRBV13 and TRBJ1-1; a weak D match, TRBD1 (6 bases). Per germline, CDR1 PRHDT and CDR2 FYEKMQ (reference sequence). With 3 bases removed from V and 4 bases from J, the gap between germline ends came to 15 bases. The CDR3 is made up of 15 amino acids.

J is TRBJ2-1 and V is TRBV27; perhaps TRBD1 as D (7 bases). CDR1 and CDR2 (germline): MNHEY, SMNVEV (reference sequence). V lost 6 bases to trimming and J lost 0 bases, with 15 bases between them. The CDR3 totals 16 residues. Here the CDR3 reads CASRFRGESSYNEQFF. Here the CDR3 DNA reads TGTGCCAGCAGGTTCAGGGGGGAGAGCTCCTACAATGAGCAGTTCTTC.

The chain has TRBV27 and TRBJ2-6; no firm D call. The CDR3 extends over 13 amino acids. In germline, CDR1 is MNHEY, CDR2 SMNVEV (reference sequence). V was clipped by 8 bases and J by 0 bases, with 5 bases between them. This CDR3 reads CASFASGANVLTF. The CDR3 nucleotides read TGTGCCAGCTTCGCCTCTGGGGCCAACGTCCTGACTTTC.

The CDR3 protein is CASRGGQNPYEQYF. The CDR3 region has the DNA TGTGCCAGCAGGGGGGGACAGAATCCCTACGAGCAGTACTTC. The chain carries TRBV2 and TRBJ2-7; tentative D call: TRBD1 (7 bases). V was shortened by 6 bases and J by 2 bases, with 14 bases between the two germline ends. CDR1 is SNHLY and CDR2 is FYNNEI in the germline V gene. The CDR3 consists of 14 residues.

This rearrangement joins TRBV3-1 (or the pseudogene TRBV3-2) to TRBJ2-3; TRBD1 is a possible D gene (6 bases). The CDR3 contains 13 residues. CDR1 and CDR2 from the germline V gene are LGHDT and YNNKEL (reference sequence). The V end lost 1 base, the J end lost 6 bases, and 8 bases lay between the germline ends. The CDR3 is CASSQARGDTQYF. The CDR3 bases are TGTGCCAGCAGCCAAGCGAGGGGGGATACGCAGTATTTT.

The chain recombines TRBV30 with TRBJ2-6, with D possibly TRBD2 on 6 matching bases. V was cut by 5 bases and J by 1 base, with 9 bases left in between. In germline, CDR1 is GTSNPN, CDR2 SVGIG (reference sequence). The CDR3 runs 14 residues. The CDR3 region has the DNA TGTGCCTGGCTTGGGAGGTCTGGGGCCAACGTCCTGACTTTC. Translation: CAWLGRSGANVLTF. Supplemented by reference TRBV30 and TRBJ2-6, the full variable domain reads SQTIHQWPATLVQPVGSPLSLECTVEGTSNPNLYWYRQAAGRGLQLLFYSVGIGQISSEVPQNLSASRPQDRQFILSSKKLLLSDSGFYLCAWLGRSGANVLTFGAGSRLTVL.